The 12 T cell receptor beta chains below all came from one sample that was sequenced in a study of T cells in Graves' hyperthyroidism and ophthalmopathy. Researchers took RNA transcripts and amplified the TCR beta CDR3 regions from them. Researchers ran a first-round RT-PCR on the TCR CDR3 using the HTBI primer set. TCRdb redid the calling of the multiplex PCR reads with MiXCR, one entry per CDR3 protein. The sample has around 620,000 distinct CDR3 sequences, 12% to 15% seen once; the top ten hold roughly 6.9%. The specimen was blood. The receptors here all came from a woman aged 18-29 years with Graves' ophthalmopathy.

There are many counts of this clonotype. This chain joins TRBV28 and TRBJ2-4, with 11 bases identical to TRBD2. V was pared by 8 bases and J by 2 bases, with 2 bases of the junction left unmatched. The CDR3 is made up of 14 amino acids. Germline-derived CDR1 and CDR2 are MDHEN and SYDVKM. The CDR3 loop reads CASGLAGSKNIQYF. CDR3 bases: TGTGCCAGCGGACTAGCGGGCTCCAAAAACATTCAGTACTTC.

The chain links TRBV19 to TRBJ2-3; tentative D call: TRBD1 (7 bases). The CDR3 is 12 residues long. Trimming removed 8 bases at V and 9 bases at J, with 15 bases between. Germline CDR1 is LNHDA and CDR2 is SQIVND (reference sequence). The CDR3 DNA follows: TGTGCCAGTCGTGACAGGGCGGGGACGCAGTATTTT. It codes for CASRDRAGTQYF. The whole variable domain, filled in from reference TRBV19 and TRBJ2-3, reads DGGITQSPKYLFRKEGQNVTLSCEQNLNHDAMYWYRQDPGQGLRLIYYSQIVNDFQKGDIAEGYSVSREKKESFPLTVTSAQKNPTAFYLCASRDRAGTQYFGPGTRLTVL.

This clonotype occurred a few times. The chain employs TRBV9 and TRBJ2-2; no clear D gene. The V gene lost 4 bases and the J gene lost 4 bases, with 14 bases spanning the gap. The CDR3 sequence is 15 residues long. Per the germline V gene, CDR1 is SGDLS and CDR2 is YYNGEE. The CDR3 sequence: CASSTRHEGTGELFF. The CDR3 DNA reads TGTGCCAGCAGCACCCGACACGAAGGCACCGGGGAGCTGTTTTTT.

This clonotype has at least ten counts. This chain uses TRBV7-9 with TRBJ1-1; D gene unclear. CDR1 SEHNR and CDR2 FQNEAQ come from the germline V gene (reference sequence). The CDR3 contains 12 residues. V was clipped by 3 bases and J by 1 base, with 3 bases between them. CDR3 protein: CASSFENTEAFF. DNA of the CDR3: TGTGCCAGCAGCTTTGAGAACACTGAAGCTTTCTTT. Together with reference TRBV7-9 and TRBJ1-1, the CDR3 gives the full variable domain: DTGVSQNPRHKITKRGQNVTFRCDPISEHNRLYWYRQTLGQGPEFLTYFQNEAQLEKSRLLSDRFSAERPKGSFSTLEIQRTEQGDSAMYLCASSFENTEAFFGQGTRLTVV.

This clonotype was recorded many times. The V and J genes are TRBV20-1 and TRBJ2-3; perhaps TRBD1 as D (6 bases). CDR3 length: 14 amino acids. Germline CDR1 reads DFQATT; CDR2 reads SNEGSKA (reference sequence). V lost 4 bases to trimming and J lost 3 bases, with 14 bases between them. CDR3 in amino acids: CSATHRVRTDTQYF. The DNA for the CDR3 is TGCAGTGCTACACACAGGGTACGGACAGATACGCAGTATTTT.

This clonotype was counted ten times or more. The chain employs TRBV20-1 and TRBJ2-1; perhaps TRBD2 as D (5 bases). The CDR3 extends over 11 amino acids. CDR1 and CDR2 from the germline V gene are DFQATT and SNEGSKA (reference sequence). V gave up 1 base and J gave up 9 bases, with 7 bases separating them. CDR3 in DNA: TGCAGTGCTAGAGGGGCGGGTGAGCAGTTCTTC. This translates into CSARGAGEQFF.

This clonotype was recorded a few times. The V and J genes are TRBV20-1 and TRBJ2-3, with 7 bases identical to TRBD2. Germline trimming cut 3 bases from V and 0 bases from J; bases unmatched to any gene: 9. This CDR3 spans 16 amino acids. Germline assignment: CDR1 DFQATT and CDR2 SNEGSKA (reference sequence). The CDR3 nucleotides read TGCAGTGCTAGGGCTCTGACTAGCATTAGCACAGATACGCAGTATTTT. This translates into CSARALTSISTDTQYF.

This clonotype was detected many times. This sequence joins TRBV28 and TRBJ2-6; no clear D gene. From germline, CDR1 is MDHEN and CDR2 SYDVKM. The CDR3 contains 15 residues. V dropped 0 bases and J dropped 3 bases, with 6 bases sitting between them. The CDR3, as DNA: TGTGCCAGCAGTTTATGGGCGAATGGGGCCAACGTCCTGACTTTC. Protein sequence: CASSLWANGANVLTF.

V and J are TRBV30 and TRBJ2-1; D may be TRBD2 (5 bases). The V and J ends lost 5 bases and 4 bases respectively, with 12 bases between them. There are 13 residues in the CDR3. Germline CDR1 GTSNPN, CDR2 SVGIG (reference sequence). CDR3 residues: CAWHRGSYNEQFF. CDR3 nucleotide sequence: TGTGCCTGGCACCGAGGGTCGTACAATGAGCAGTTCTTC.

This clonotype was counted at least ten times. This rearrangement joins TRBV30 to TRBJ1-2, with 10 bases fitting TRBD1. The CDR3 length is 13 residues. Trimming at V came to 2 bases and at J to 6 bases, leaving 3 bases not matched to a gene. Germline lookup yields CDR1 GTSNPN and CDR2 SVGIG (reference sequence). The chain's CDR3 is CAWSRGTGDGYTF. The DNA for the CDR3 is TGTGCCTGGAGTAGAGGGACAGGGGATGGCTACACCTTC.

This clonotype was seen only a few times. V usage is TRBV12-3 or TRBV12-4 and J usage is TRBJ2-2; perhaps TRBD1 as D (5 bases). There are 16 residues in the CDR3. The V end lost 1 base, the J end lost 6 bases, and 15 bases lay between the germline ends. CDR3 nucleotide sequence: TGTGCCAGCAGTTTAGAAGGTCAGGGATTTGCCGGGGAGCTGTTTTTT. Encoded protein: CASSLEGQGFAGELFF.

This clonotype was seen many times. The J gene is TRBJ1-5, the V gene TRBV28, with no clear D. Trimming removed 7 bases at V and 1 base at J, with 11 bases between. The CDR3 is made up of 14 amino acids. Germline V lookup: CDR1 MDHEN, CDR2 SYDVKM. CDR3 nucleotides: TGTGCCAGCAAGGGAGACGGGAGCAATCAGCCCCAGCATTTT. Protein: CASKGDGSNQPQHF.